These T cell receptor beta chains were read from a single sample in a study of T cell changes during pregnancy in multiple sclerosis. The table came from immunoSEQ multiplex PCR; TCRdb's copy has only in-frame clones and leaves some out. The sample lists about 100,000 clones; 92% were seen once. The material sequenced was peripheral blood, taken after pregnancy. These receptors were taken from a female donor with multiple sclerosis, enrolled in a pregnancy study. Both conserved end residues are part of each CDR3. A D gene is named only where the DNA matches it firmly. The size of a clone is reported for some rows only, either as once, few or many, or as a class for expanded clones.

d_gene	abundance	v_gene	j_gene	CDR3nt	CDR3aa
.	.	TRBV28	TRBJ2-1	TGTGCCAGCAGTTTATTGGGTGCGTCTAGCGTCAGCTACAATGAGCAGTTCTTC	CASSLLGASSVSYNEQFF
.	.	TRBV7-9	TRBJ1-2	TGTGCCAGCAGCTTGAACAGGGCTAGTGGCTACACCTTC	CASSLNRASGYTF
TRBD1	.	TRBV28	TRBJ1-2	TGTGCCAGCAACGCAGGGGGGAATAACTATGGCTACACCTTC	CASNAGGNNYGYTF
TRBD1	.	TRBV19	TRBJ1-6	TGTGCCAGTAGTTCCGACAGGGTCGGCTCACCCCTCCACTTT	CASSSDRVGSPLHF
TRBD1	.	TRBV13	TRBJ2-5	TGTGCCAGCAGTATTCTGGGACAGTCGTACCAAGAGACCCAGTACTTC	CASSILGQSYQETQYF
TRBD1	.	TRBV6-5	TRBJ1-1	TGTGCCAGCAGTTACGGGACAGGGGGCGCGGGCACTGAAGCTTTCTTT	CASSYGTGGAGTEAFF
TRBD2	.	TRBV28	TRBJ2-7	TGTGCCAGCGGGACTAGCGGGAGCTTGAACGAGCAGTACTTC	CASGTSGSLNEQYF
TRBD1	.	TRBV4-1	TRBJ1-4	TGCGCCAGCAGCCAATCCGGGACAGGGCGGGAAAAACTGTTTTTT	CASSQSGTGREKLFF
.	.	TRBV9	TRBJ2-5	TGTGCCAGCAGCGGACCTAGCTACGGAGAGACCCAGTACTTC	CASSGPSYGETQYF
TRBD2	.	TRBV19	TRBJ2-5	TGTGCCAGTAGTATTACAGCGGGGGGGCCTCAAGAGACCCAGTACTTC	CASSITAGGPQETQYF
.	.	TRBV5-1	TRBJ1-5	TGCGCCAGCAGCATTGAGGGCAGGGGCAGCAATCAGCCCCAGCATTTT	CASSIEGRGSNQPQHF
TRBD2	.	TRBV19	TRBJ2-7	TGTGCCAGTAGTATCGGAGCGGGAGTCTACGAGCAGTACTTC	CASSIGAGVYEQYF
.	.	TRBV27	TRBJ1-1	TGTGCCAGCAGTTTTTCAAGGAGGCGAAGCCCTGAAGCTTTCTTT	CASSFSRRRSPEAFF
TRBD1	once	TRBV7-9	TRBJ2-1	TGTGCCAGCAGCTACCTGACAGGGGTGGGGGACAATGAGCAGTTCTTC	CASSYLTGVGDNEQFF
.	.	TRBV5-4	TRBJ1-2	TGTGCCAGCAGCCCCTCCCCGGGAACACTCAACTATGGCTACACCTTC	CASSPSPGTLNYGYTF
.	.	TRBV6-4	TRBJ2-3	TGTGCCAGCAGTGACTCAAGGGGGTCAGATACGCAGTATTTT	CASSDSRGSDTQYF
TRBD2	once	TRBV7-3	TRBJ2-1	TGTGCCAGCAGCCCCGCGCGACTAGCGGGGGGGCCGAATGAGCAGTTCTTC	CASSPARLAGGPNEQFF